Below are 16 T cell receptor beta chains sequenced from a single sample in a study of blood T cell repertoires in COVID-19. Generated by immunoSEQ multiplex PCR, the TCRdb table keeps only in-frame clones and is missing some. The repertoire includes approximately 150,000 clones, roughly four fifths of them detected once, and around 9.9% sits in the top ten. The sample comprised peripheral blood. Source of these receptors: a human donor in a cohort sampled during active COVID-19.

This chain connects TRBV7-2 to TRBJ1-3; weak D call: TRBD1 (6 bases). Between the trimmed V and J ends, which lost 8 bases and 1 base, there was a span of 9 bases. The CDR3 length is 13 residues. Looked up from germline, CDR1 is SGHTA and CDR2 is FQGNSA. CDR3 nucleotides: TGTGCCAGCGAAGGGGGTTCTGGAAACACCATATATTTT. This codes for CASEGGSGNTIYF. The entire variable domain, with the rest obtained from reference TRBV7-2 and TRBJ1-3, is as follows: GAGVSQSPSNKVTEKGKDVELRCDPISGHTALYWYRQSLGQGLEFLIYFQGNSAPDKSGLPSDRFSAERTGGSVSTLTIQRTQQEDSAVYLCASEGGSGNTIYFGEGSWLTVV.

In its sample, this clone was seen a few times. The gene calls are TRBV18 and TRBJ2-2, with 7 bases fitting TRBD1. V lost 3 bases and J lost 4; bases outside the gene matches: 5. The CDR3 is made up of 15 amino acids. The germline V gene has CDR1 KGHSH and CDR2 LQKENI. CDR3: CASSPTGPATGELFF. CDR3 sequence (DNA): TGTGCCAGCTCACCGACAGGGCCTGCCACCGGGGAGCTGTTTTTT. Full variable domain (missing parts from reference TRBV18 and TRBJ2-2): NAGVMQNPRHLVRRRGQEARLRCSPMKGHSHVYWYRQLPEEGLKFMVYLQKENIIDESGMPKERFSAEFPKEGPSILRIQQVVRGDSAAYFCASSPTGPATGELFFGEGSRLTVL.

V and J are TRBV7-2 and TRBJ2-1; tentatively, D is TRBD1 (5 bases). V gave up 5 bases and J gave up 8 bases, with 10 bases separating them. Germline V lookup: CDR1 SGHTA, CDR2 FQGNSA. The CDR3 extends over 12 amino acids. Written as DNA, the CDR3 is TGTGCCAGCAGCCTCAGGGTGGATGAGCAGTTCTTC. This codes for CASSLRVDEQFF.

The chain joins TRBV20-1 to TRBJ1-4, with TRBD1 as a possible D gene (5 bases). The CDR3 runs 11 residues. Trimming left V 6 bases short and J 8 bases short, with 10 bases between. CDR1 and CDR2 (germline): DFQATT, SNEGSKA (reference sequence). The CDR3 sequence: CSAYGAEKLFF. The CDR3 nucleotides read TGCAGTGCGTATGGGGCCGAAAAACTGTTTTTT.

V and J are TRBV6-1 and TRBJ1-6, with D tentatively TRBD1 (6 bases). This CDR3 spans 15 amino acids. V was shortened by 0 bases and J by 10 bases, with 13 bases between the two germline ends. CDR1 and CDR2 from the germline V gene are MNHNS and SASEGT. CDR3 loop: CASSEARQGRSPLHF. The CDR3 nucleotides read TGTGCCAGCAGTGAAGCGAGGCAGGGGCGGTCACCCCTCCACTTT.

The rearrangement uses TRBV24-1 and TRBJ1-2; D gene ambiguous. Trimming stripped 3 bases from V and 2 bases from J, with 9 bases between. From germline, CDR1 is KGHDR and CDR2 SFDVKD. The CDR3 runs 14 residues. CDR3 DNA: TGTGCCACCAGTGATGAGGGCCCGAACTATGGCTACACCTTC. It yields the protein CATSDEGPNYGYTF.

The CDR3 DNA reads TGTGCCTGGAGTGATGCCAGGGGACGGGAGACCCAGTACTTC. Translated, it gives CAWSDARGRETQYF. The J gene is TRBJ2-5, the V gene TRBV30; possibly TRBD1 for D (6 bases). V was shortened by 1 base and J by 5 bases, with 14 bases between the two germline ends. The germline V gene encodes CDR1 GTSNPN and CDR2 SVGIG (reference sequence). CDR3 size: 14 residues.

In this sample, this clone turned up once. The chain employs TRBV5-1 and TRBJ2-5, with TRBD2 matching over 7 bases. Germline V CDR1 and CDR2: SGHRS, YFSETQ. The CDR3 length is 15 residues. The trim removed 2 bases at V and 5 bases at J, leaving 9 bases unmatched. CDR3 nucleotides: TGCGCCAGCAGCTTCGGGGGAGGGCGTGGGGAGACCCAGTACTTC. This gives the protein CASSFGGGRGETQYF.

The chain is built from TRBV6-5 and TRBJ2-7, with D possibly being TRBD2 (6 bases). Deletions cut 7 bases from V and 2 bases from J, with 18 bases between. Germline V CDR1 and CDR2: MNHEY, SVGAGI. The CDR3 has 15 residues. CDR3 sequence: CASMEGSHTAYEQYF. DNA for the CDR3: TGTGCCAGCATGGAGGGGTCCCACACAGCCTACGAGCAGTACTTC.

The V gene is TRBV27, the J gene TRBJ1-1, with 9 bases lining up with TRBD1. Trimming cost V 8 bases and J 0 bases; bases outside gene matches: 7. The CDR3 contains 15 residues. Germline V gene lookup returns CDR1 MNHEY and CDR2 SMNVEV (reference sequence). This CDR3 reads CASRDRGDMNTEAFF. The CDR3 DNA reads TGTGCCAGCCGAGACAGGGGGGACATGAACACTGAAGCTTTCTTT.

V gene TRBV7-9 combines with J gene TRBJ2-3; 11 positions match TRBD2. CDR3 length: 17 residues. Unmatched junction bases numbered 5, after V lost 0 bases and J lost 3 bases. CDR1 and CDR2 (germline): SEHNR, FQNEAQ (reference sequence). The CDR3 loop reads CASSLATGTSGTDTQYF. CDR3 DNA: TGTGCCAGCAGCTTAGCCACCGGGACTAGCGGAACAGATACGCAGTATTTT. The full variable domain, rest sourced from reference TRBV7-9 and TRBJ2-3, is DTGVSQNPRHKITKRGQNVTFRCDPISEHNRLYWYRQTLGQGPEFLTYFQNEAQLEKSRLLSDRFSAERPKGSFSTLEIQRTEQGDSAMYLCASSLATGTSGTDTQYFGPGTRLTVL.

The CDR3 loop is CASSRTGSDGYTF. In DNA, the CDR3 is TGTGCCAGCAGTCGGACAGGGTCGGATGGCTACACCTTC. J is TRBJ1-2 and V is TRBV27; 8 bases agree with TRBD1. Germline V gene sequence: CDR1 MNHEY, CDR2 SMNVEV (reference sequence). CDR3 length: 13 amino acids. Losses at the gene ends were 5 bases for V and 6 bases for J; bases not matched to a gene: 5.

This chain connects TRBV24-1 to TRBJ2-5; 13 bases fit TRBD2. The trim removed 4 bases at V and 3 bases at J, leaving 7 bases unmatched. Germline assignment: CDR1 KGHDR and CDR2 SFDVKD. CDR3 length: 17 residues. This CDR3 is CATSDPPTSGGKETQYF. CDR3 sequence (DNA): TGTGCCACCAGTGACCCTCCGACTAGCGGGGGGAAAGAGACCCAGTACTTC.

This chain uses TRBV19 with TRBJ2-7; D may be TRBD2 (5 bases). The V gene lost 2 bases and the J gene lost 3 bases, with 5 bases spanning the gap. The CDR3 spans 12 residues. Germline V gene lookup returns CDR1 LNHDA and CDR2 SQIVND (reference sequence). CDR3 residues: CASSIRGYEQYF. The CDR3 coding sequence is TGTGCCAGTAGTATACGGGGCTACGAGCAGTACTTC.

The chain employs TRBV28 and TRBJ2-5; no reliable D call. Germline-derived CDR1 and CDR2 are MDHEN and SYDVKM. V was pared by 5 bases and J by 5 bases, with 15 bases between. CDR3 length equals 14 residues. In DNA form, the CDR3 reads TGTGCCAGCAGTCGAGGTGGCCTCATGGAGACCCAGTACTTC. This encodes CASSRGGLMETQYF.

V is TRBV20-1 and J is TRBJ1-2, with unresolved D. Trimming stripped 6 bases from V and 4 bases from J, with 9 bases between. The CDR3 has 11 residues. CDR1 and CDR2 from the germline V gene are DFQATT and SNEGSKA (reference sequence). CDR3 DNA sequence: TGCAGTGCCATCCGGGGCTATGGCTACACCTTC. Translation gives CSAIRGYGYTF.